Presented here are 22 T cell receptor beta chains from one specimen sequenced in a study of T cells in Graves' hyperthyroidism and ophthalmopathy. There were TCR beta CDR3 regions amplified from RNA transcripts. The primer set for the first-round RT-PCR of the TCR CDR3 was HTBI. TCRdb fed the multiplex PCR reads into MiXCR, producing one record per CDR3 protein. The sample comprises 450,000 to 600,000 distinct CDR3 sequences, 15% to 20% of which are singletons, and roughly 47% rests with the top ten. The specimen was blood. The origin of the receptors is a man in his forties with Graves' ophthalmopathy.

This rearrangement joins TRBV7-2 to TRBJ2-3; 11 bases are shared with TRBD1. The CDR3 is made up of 15 amino acids. Germline V gene lookup returns CDR1 SGHTA and CDR2 FQGNSA. V trimming: 0 bases; J trimming: 6 bases; junction bases outside the gene matches: 2. The CDR3 is CASSLARTGGDTQYF. CDR3 nucleotide sequence: TGTGCCAGCAGCTTAGCGCGGACAGGGGGCGATACGCAGTATTTT.

This clonotype was counted ten times or more. The V and J genes are TRBV2 and TRBJ1-1, with a weak D call TRBD1 (5 bases). CDR3 length: 13 amino acids. V lost 7 bases to trimming and J lost 1 base, with 10 bases between them. From germline, CDR1 is SNHLY and CDR2 FYNNEI. The CDR3 DNA reads TGTGCCAGCAAAGGGACGAAGAACACTGAAGCTTTCTTT. Its translation: CASKGTKNTEAFF. Full variable domain (missing parts from reference TRBV2 and TRBJ1-1): EPEVTQTPSHQVTQMGQEVILRCVPISNHLYFYWYRQILGQKVEFLVSFYNNEISEKSEIFDDQFSVERPDGSNFTLKIRSTKLEDSAMYFCASKGTKNTEAFFGQGTRLTVV.

This clonotype was counted a single time. This is likely a read error, given that the CDR3 carries no conserved phenylalanine or tryptophan at its end. The chain uses TRBV12-3 or TRBV12-4 and TRBJ1-1; no definite D call. The CDR3 covers 14 residues. Trimming pared 6 bases from V and 0 bases from J, leaving 11 bases between. Written as DNA, the CDR3 is TGTGCCAGCAGCTTGCACAGTTTGAACACTGAAGCTTTCTCT. Translated, it gives CASSLHSLNTEAFS.

This chain uses TRBV5-1 with TRBJ2-1; D might be TRBD1 or TRBD2, each matching 5 bases. The germline V and J ends were trimmed by 4 bases and 9 bases, with 14 bases remaining between them. The CDR3 consists of 13 residues. The V gene's germline CDR1 is SGHRS and CDR2 YFSETQ. The CDR3 loop is CASSPDVRGEQFF. The CDR3 DNA is TGCGCCAGCAGCCCGGATGTGAGGGGTGAGCAGTTCTTC. Filled out from reference TRBV5-1 and TRBJ2-1, the complete variable domain reads KAGVTQTPRYLIKTRGQQVTLSCSPISGHRSVSWYQQTPGQGLQFLFEYFSETQRNKGNFPGRFSGRQFSNSRSEMNVSTLELGDSALYLCASSPDVRGEQFFGPGTRLTVL.

This clonotype was detected ten times or more. V gene TRBV12-3 or TRBV12-4 combines with J gene TRBJ2-7; 11 bases fit TRBD1. The trim removed 5 bases at V and 6 bases at J, leaving 12 bases unmatched. The CDR3 runs to 16 residues. The CDR3 DNA is TGTGCCAGCAGTCCCCGGACAGGGGGCGCGAGAGGCGAGCAGTACTTC. Amino acid sequence: CASSPRTGGARGEQYF.

This clonotype occurred many times. V gene TRBV7-9 combines with J gene TRBJ2-3; TRBD2 matches at 8 bases. Germline V gene data show CDR1 as SEHNR and CDR2 as FQNEAQ (reference sequence). V lost 2 bases to trimming and J lost 4 bases; unmatched junction nucleotides: 8. The CDR3 totals 16 residues. The DNA for the CDR3 is TGTGCCAGCAGCTTATCGGCGGGGGGCCTCCCAGATACGCAGTATTTT. Translation: CASSLSAGGLPDTQYF.

The chain couples TRBV9 to TRBJ1-2; 9 positions match TRBD1. Germline V gene data show CDR1 as SGDLS and CDR2 as YYNGEE. The CDR3 contains 17 residues. Losses at the gene ends were 0 bases for V and 6 bases for J; bases not matched to a gene: 12. The CDR3 DNA follows: TGTGCCAGCAGCGTAGCTCCGGGACAGGGAAGGCTGCATGGCTACACCTTC. This sequence encodes CASSVAPGQGRLHGYTF.

In regard to this clonotype: A clone one base away is much larger, so this may be a read error. This rearrangement joins TRBV30 to TRBJ2-7; 7 bases map to TRBD1. The CDR3 length is 12 residues. The germline CDR1 and CDR2 sequences are GTSNPN and SVGIG (reference sequence). CDR3 nucleotide sequence: TGTGCCTGGAGTGTAAAAGGGGGCGAGCGGTACTTC. Translated: CAWSVKGGERYF.

The chain carries TRBV15 and TRBJ2-5; TRBD2 matches 7 bases. The CDR3 consists of 15 residues. J gave up 1 base and V 6 bases, and 8 bases lay outside the gene matches. Germline V gives CDR1 LNHNV, CDR2 YYDKDF (reference sequence). CDR3 DNA sequence: TGTGCCACCAGGCTGCGGGAGATACCCCAAGAGACCCAGTACTTC. Translated: CATRLREIPQETQYF.

This clonotype was seen at least ten times. The rearrangement links TRBV6-1 to TRBJ1-1, with a possible D match to TRBD1 (6 bases). Between the trimmed V and J ends, which lost 6 bases and 0 bases, there was a span of 14 bases. This CDR3 has 15 amino acids. In germline, CDR1 is MNHNS, CDR2 SASEGT. For the CDR3, the DNA is TGTGCCAGCAGACCGACAGGCCGGTTGAACACTGAAGCTTTCTTT. Translation gives CASRPTGRLNTEAFF.

The rearrangement links TRBV5-1 to TRBJ1-4; D is unclear. This CDR3 is built from 14 residues. In germline, CDR1 is SGHRS, CDR2 YFSETQ. V gave up 4 bases and J gave up 8 bases, with 15 bases separating them. As DNA, the CDR3 is TGCGCCAGCAGCCCTCGGACGCAGGAGGAAAAACTGTTTTTT. Protein sequence: CASSPRTQEEKLFF.

This rearrangement joins TRBV24-1 to TRBJ2-2, with 7 bases that match TRBD1. Germline V CDR1 and CDR2: KGHDR, SFDVKD. V was pared by 0 bases and J by 6 bases, with 9 bases of the junction left unmatched. There are 17 residues in the CDR3. In DNA, the CDR3 is TGTGCCACCAGTGATTTGAACAGGGGTCCTCGAGCCGGGGAGCTGTTTTTT. Translating it yields CATSDLNRGPRAGELFF.

A few counts support this clonotype. J is TRBJ1-3 and V is TRBV19; maybe TRBD1 (5 bases). This CDR3 has 16 residues. The V gene lost 7 bases and the J gene lost 0 bases, with 16 bases spanning the gap. CDR1 and CDR2 (germline): LNHDA, SQIVND (reference sequence). The CDR3 sequence is CASTHIGDHSGNTIYF. The CDR3 DNA sequence: TGTGCCAGTACCCATATAGGGGATCACTCTGGAAACACCATATATTTT.

Regarding this clonotype: Germline and junction disagree at one end, which may indicate a read error. The rearrangement joins TRBV7-9 to TRBJ2-5; TRBD1 or TRBD2 may be the D gene (8 bases each). The V gene's germline CDR1 is SEHNR and CDR2 FQNEAQ (reference sequence). This CDR3 is 15 amino acids long. CDR3 in DNA: TGTGCCAGCAGCCCACAGGGGGTTGGACTAGCAGGGCCCCACTTC. Encoded protein: CASSPQGVGLAGPHF.

The V and J genes are TRBV10-2 and TRBJ2-5; D uncertain. Germline CDR1 WSHSY, CDR2 SAAADI. With 3 bases removed from V and 7 bases from J, the gap between germline ends came to 12 bases. The CDR3 loop spans 13 amino acids. The CDR3 region is CASSEGTPWTQYF. CDR3 DNA: TGCGCCAGCAGTGAAGGTACACCGTGGACCCAGTACTTC.

Ten or more counts support this clonotype. The chain employs TRBV2 and TRBJ2-1; maybe TRBD1 (6 bases). There are 14 residues in the CDR3. CDR1 and CDR2 from the germline V gene are SNHLY and FYNNEI. The V and J ends lost 5 bases and 5 bases respectively, with 13 bases between them. This CDR3 is CASSPRDTDNEQFF. The CDR3 DNA follows: TGTGCCAGCAGTCCCCGGGACACAGACAATGAGCAGTTCTTC.

There are many counts of this clonotype. CDR3 in amino acids: CASSFGGRNQPQHF. The CDR3 DNA reads as TGTGCCAGCAGTTTTGGGGGGCGCAATCAGCCCCAGCATTTT. This sequence joins TRBV28 and TRBJ1-5; weak D call: TRBD1 (6 bases). Germline V lookup: CDR1 MDHEN, CDR2 SYDVKM. The CDR3 has 14 residues. Trimming shortened V by 3 bases and J by 2 bases, and 8 bases separated the two germline ends.

In its sample, this clonotype was seen a few times. The rearrangement joins TRBV7-3 to TRBJ2-1, with TRBD2 as a possible D gene (7 bases). Germline V gives CDR1 SGHTA, CDR2 FQGTGA. The CDR3 covers 15 residues. V was shortened by 1 base and J by 6 bases, with 13 bases between the two germline ends. The CDR3 sequence: CASSLIVGGLNEQFF. The CDR3 region has the DNA TGTGCCAGCAGCTTAATTGTGGGGGGGCTCAATGAGCAGTTCTTC. Using reference TRBV7-3 and TRBJ2-1 for the parts outside the CDR3, the full variable domain is GAGVSQTPSNKVTEKGKYVELRCDPISGHTALYWYRQSLGQGPEFLIYFQGTGAADDSGLPNDRFFAVRPEGSVSTLKIQRTERGDSAVYLCASSLIVGGLNEQFFGPGTRLTVL.

The CDR3 coding sequence is TGTGCCAGCAGCTTAGACGCGGGAGGGCCACAGTTCTTC. Translating it yields CASSLDAGGPQFF. The J gene is TRBJ2-1, the V gene TRBV7-2, with TRBD2 matching 9 bases. V was pared by 1 base and J by 13 bases, with 5 bases of the junction left unmatched. CDR1 and CDR2 from the germline V gene are SGHTA and FQGNSA. This CDR3 has 13 residues.

V gene TRBV7-6 combines with J gene TRBJ2-4, with D possibly being TRBD1 (6 bases). Trimming left V 5 bases short and J 5 bases short, with 19 bases between. Germline CDR1 is SGHVS and CDR2 is FNYEAQ. The CDR3 is 16 amino acids. CDR3 amino acids: CASSPWTVMGQNIQYF. Written as DNA, the CDR3 is TGTGCCAGCAGCCCTTGGACAGTTATGGGTCAAAACATTCAGTACTTC.

The table lists this clonotype with a few counts. V usage is TRBV20-1 and J usage is TRBJ2-1, with 11 bases matching TRBD2. V trimming: 0 bases; J trimming: 2 bases; junction bases outside the gene matches: 6. Germline CDR1 and CDR2: DFQATT and SNEGSKA (reference sequence). The length of the CDR3 is 17 residues. CDR3 sequence reads: CSARDSKLAGAYNEQFF. Written as DNA, the CDR3 is TGCAGTGCTAGAGATTCTAAACTAGCGGGGGCCTACAATGAGCAGTTCTTC.

For this clonotype: Since a much larger clone is just one base distant, this may be a read error. The chain links TRBV7-2 to TRBJ2-1; the D gene is possibly TRBD2 (5 bases). The germline V gene encodes CDR1 SGHTA and CDR2 FQGNSA. The CDR3 consists of 16 residues. V dropped 0 bases and J dropped 7 bases, with 16 bases sitting between them. DNA of the CDR3: TGTGCCAGCAGCTTAGCGCGGACCACGAGGGTTAATGAGCAGTTCTTC. This gives the protein CASSLARTTRVNEQFF.